These T cell receptor beta chains were read from a single sample in a study of identical twins. MiXCR, applied by TCRdb to the 5' RACE reads, yields one record per CDR3 protein. The sample lists under 900,000 distinct CDR3 sequences, around 12% occurring once. The sample also formed part of further work on yellow fever vaccine responses in identical twins.

Sequencing was done on a sample of PBMCs. These receptors were collected from a woman aged 18-35 years in good health. The CDR3 runs from the conserved cysteine through the conserved F or W. Fields, in order: clone size, D gene, V gene, J gene, CDR3 DNA, CDR3 protein. D genes are given only for firm matches. Where a row states a size, it is once, few, many or the class of an expanded clone; other rows omit it.

abundance: many; d_gene: -; v_gene: TRBV12-3/TRBV12-4; j_gene: TRBJ2-3; CDR3nt: TGTGCCAGCAGTCCCAGCCCAAGAGCGGGCCCTGACTATTTT; CDR3aa: CASSPSPRAGPDYF
abundance: few; d_gene: -; v_gene: TRBV20-1; j_gene: TRBJ2-1; CDR3nt: TGCAGTGCTCCCTCTCCTACAGGGTTGTCCTACAATGAGCAGTTCTTC; CDR3aa: CSAPSPTGLSYNEQFF
abundance: -; d_gene: -; v_gene: TRBV7-8; j_gene: TRBJ1-1; CDR3nt: TGTGCCAGCAGCCAACAAACCACGGTGCCCCTTGAAGCTTTCTTT; CDR3aa: CASSQQTTVPLEAFF
abundance: many; d_gene: -; v_gene: TRBV4-1; j_gene: TRBJ1-1; CDR3nt: TGCGCCAGCAGCCAAGATTCCAGTCTGAACACTGAAGCTTTCTTT; CDR3aa: CASSQDSSLNTEAFF
abundance: many; d_gene: -; v_gene: TRBV6-4; j_gene: TRBJ1-1; CDR3nt: TGTGCCAGCAGTGTGAGGGCGAACACTGAAGCTTTCTTT; CDR3aa: CASSVRANTEAFF
abundance: -; d_gene: -; v_gene: TRBV20-1; j_gene: TRBJ2-1; CDR3nt: TGCAGTGCTAGAGAGGATTTCGGCAGACAAGACTACAATGAGCAGTTCTTC; CDR3aa: CSAREDFGRQDYNEQFF
abundance: -; d_gene: TRBD2; v_gene: TRBV10-2; j_gene: TRBJ2-7; CDR3nt: TGCGCCAGCAGCCCTACCCTAGCGGGGGATTCCTACGAGCAGTACTTC; CDR3aa: CASSPTLAGDSYEQYF
abundance: few; d_gene: -; v_gene: TRBV12-3/TRBV12-4; j_gene: TRBJ1-1; CDR3nt: TGTGCCAGCAACCCTAGGGGACTGACTTTAGAAGCTTTCTTT; CDR3aa: CASNPRGLTLEAFF
abundance: -; d_gene: TRBD1; v_gene: TRBV4-1; j_gene: TRBJ1-2; CDR3nt: TGCGCCAGCAGCCAAGATTTCGGGACAGGTTTCTATGGCTACACCTTC; CDR3aa: CASSQDFGTGFYGYTF
abundance: -; d_gene: -; v_gene: TRBV5-1; j_gene: TRBJ1-1; CDR3nt: TGCGCCAGCAGCTTGCTTTCCGAAGGGAACACTGAAGCTTTCTTT; CDR3aa: CASSLLSEGNTEAFF
abundance: -; d_gene: TRBD2; v_gene: TRBV7-9; j_gene: TRBJ2-1; CDR3nt: TGTGCCAGCAGCTTAGAGGGAGGGCGTGAGCAGTTCTTC; CDR3aa: CASSLEGGREQFF
abundance: -; d_gene: -; v_gene: TRBV2; j_gene: TRBJ2-1; CDR3nt: TGTGCCAGCAGTGACGACAGGCTCTACAATGAGCAGTTCTTC; CDR3aa: CASSDDRLYNEQFF
abundance: few; d_gene: -; v_gene: TRBV6-5; j_gene: TRBJ1-1; CDR3nt: TGTGCCAGCAGTTACTCGTACGGGGACAACACTGAAGCTTTCTTT; CDR3aa: CASSYSYGDNTEAFF
abundance: -; d_gene: TRBD1; v_gene: TRBV7-3; j_gene: TRBJ2-1; CDR3nt: TGTGCCAGCAGCTTAATTCCCCGACAGGGGGTATTCAATGAGCAGTTCTTC; CDR3aa: CASSLIPRQGVFNEQFF
abundance: many; d_gene: TRBD1; v_gene: TRBV12-3/TRBV12-4; j_gene: TRBJ1-2; CDR3nt: TGTGCCAGCACCCCGACAGGGTCCTATGGCTACACCTTC; CDR3aa: CASTPTGSYGYTF
abundance: -; d_gene: TRBD1; v_gene: TRBV5-1; j_gene: TRBJ1-1; CDR3nt: TGCGCCAGCAGCTTGAGTCGAAAGGGGGCAAACACTGAAGCTTTCTTT; CDR3aa: CASSLSRKGANTEAFF
abundance: few; d_gene: TRBD2; v_gene: TRBV12-3/TRBV12-4; j_gene: TRBJ2-2; CDR3nt: TGTGCCAGCAGGACTAGCGGGGGGGCGAACACCGGGGAGCTGTTTTTT; CDR3aa: CASRTSGGANTGELFF
abundance: many; d_gene: -; v_gene: TRBV14; j_gene: TRBJ2-3; CDR3nt: TGTGCCAGCAGCCAAGGGGGACTTATCACAGATACGCAGTATTTT; CDR3aa: CASSQGGLITDTQYF
abundance: few; d_gene: -; v_gene: TRBV19; j_gene: TRBJ2-6; CDR3nt: TGTGCCAGTAGTCTGGGGATCTCCGGGGCCAACGTCCTGACTTTC; CDR3aa: CASSLGISGANVLTF
abundance: -; d_gene: TRBD1; v_gene: TRBV24-1; j_gene: TRBJ2-3; CDR3nt: TGTGCCACCAGTGTCGGACAGGCCCCAGATACGCAGTATTTT; CDR3aa: CATSVGQAPDTQYF
abundance: few; d_gene: -; v_gene: TRBV12-3/TRBV12-4; j_gene: TRBJ1-6; CDR3nt: TGTGCCAGCAGTTTGGGCGGAAGACCCAATAATTCACCCCTCCACTTT; CDR3aa: CASSLGGRPNNSPLHF
abundance: -; d_gene: -; v_gene: TRBV3-1; j_gene: TRBJ2-5; CDR3nt: TGTGCCAGCAGCCAAGAAGGGGGGGGGCTCCAAGAGACCCAGTACTTC; CDR3aa: CASSQEGGGLQETQYF
abundance: -; d_gene: -; v_gene: TRBV6-5; j_gene: TRBJ2-2; CDR3nt: TGTGCCAGCAGTCACGTAGGGAGCACCGGGGAGCTGTTTTTT; CDR3aa: CASSHVGSTGELFF
abundance: many; d_gene: -; v_gene: TRBV25-1; j_gene: TRBJ2-5; CDR3nt: TGTGCCAGCAGTGAATGGGAAGAGACCCAGTACTTC; CDR3aa: CASSEWEETQYF
abundance: once; d_gene: TRBD1; v_gene: TRBV12-3/TRBV12-4; j_gene: TRBJ2-7; CDR3nt: TGTGCCAGCACCCCTGGACAGGGGGCAGGCGAGCAGTACTTC; CDR3aa: CASTPGQGAGEQYF
abundance: many; d_gene: -; v_gene: TRBV12-3/TRBV12-4; j_gene: TRBJ2-1; CDR3nt: TGTGCCAGCCGCCGTAGGCCCCCGACAGGTCGAGACAACTACAATGAGCAGTTCTTC; CDR3aa: CASRRRPPTGRDNYNEQFF
abundance: -; d_gene: -; v_gene: TRBV7-9; j_gene: TRBJ1-4; CDR3nt: TGTGCCAGCAGCTTCGACGGCGTTTCTGAAAAACTGTTTTTT; CDR3aa: CASSFDGVSEKLFF
abundance: many; d_gene: -; v_gene: TRBV12-3/TRBV12-4; j_gene: TRBJ2-1; CDR3nt: TGTGCCAGCAGTTTCCTTGAGCAGTTCTTC; CDR3aa: CASSFLEQFF
abundance: many; d_gene: TRBD2; v_gene: TRBV4-1; j_gene: TRBJ2-1; CDR3nt: TGCGCCAGCAGCCAAGATATGGCGGCTAGCGGATACAATGAGCAGTTCTTC; CDR3aa: CASSQDMAASGYNEQFF
abundance: few; d_gene: TRBD1; v_gene: TRBV5-1; j_gene: TRBJ1-1; CDR3nt: TGCGCCAGCAGCTTAGGGACAGGGAGCATGAACACTGAAGCTTTCTTT; CDR3aa: CASSLGTGSMNTEAFF
abundance: -; d_gene: -; v_gene: TRBV7-9; j_gene: TRBJ1-1; CDR3nt: TGTGCCAGCAGACCGGACGGGAACACTGAAGCTTTCTTT; CDR3aa: CASRPDGNTEAFF
abundance: -; d_gene: -; v_gene: TRBV6-1; j_gene: TRBJ1-4; CDR3nt: TGTGCCAGCAGCACCCGCGAGGGATCGAATGAAAAACTGTTTTTT; CDR3aa: CASSTREGSNEKLFF
abundance: -; d_gene: TRBD2; v_gene: TRBV11-2; j_gene: TRBJ2-1; CDR3nt: TGTGCCAGCAGTCTCAATAGCGGGGGGGGTTACAATGAGCAGTTCTTC; CDR3aa: CASSLNSGGGYNEQFF
abundance: few; d_gene: -; v_gene: TRBV4-1; j_gene: TRBJ1-1; CDR3nt: TGCGCCAGCAGCCAAAACTCCGGTGAAGCTTTCTTT; CDR3aa: CASSQNSGEAFF
abundance: many; d_gene: -; v_gene: TRBV5-1; j_gene: TRBJ1-2; CDR3nt: TGCGCCAGCAGCCTCGGACAGTCTAACTATGGCTACACCTTC; CDR3aa: CASSLGQSNYGYTF
abundance: -; d_gene: -; v_gene: TRBV3-1; j_gene: TRBJ2-7; CDR3nt: TGTGCCAGCAGCCCACCCACGACGGGACAAAGGGCCTACGAGCAGTACTTC; CDR3aa: CASSPPTTGQRAYEQYF
abundance: -; d_gene: -; v_gene: TRBV20-1; j_gene: TRBJ2-7; CDR3nt: TGCAGTGCTCACAGGGTCAGCACCTACGAGCAGTACTTC; CDR3aa: CSAHRVSTYEQYF
abundance: many; d_gene: -; v_gene: TRBV29-1; j_gene: TRBJ2-1; CDR3nt: TGCAGCGTTGAGTCCGGGACGTATAACAATGAGCAGTTCTTC; CDR3aa: CSVESGTYNNEQFF
abundance: few; d_gene: -; v_gene: TRBV24-1; j_gene: TRBJ2-1; CDR3nt: TGTGCCACCAGTGACCCGGGACGGACTACAACTGAGCAGTTCTTC; CDR3aa: CATSDPGRTTTEQFF
abundance: few; d_gene: -; v_gene: TRBV3-1; j_gene: TRBJ1-1; CDR3nt: TGTGCCAGCAGCCCTAATAGAGGGATTATGAACACTGAAGCTTTCTTT; CDR3aa: CASSPNRGIMNTEAFF
abundance: -; d_gene: TRBD2; v_gene: TRBV15; j_gene: TRBJ2-7; CDR3nt: TGTGCCACCAGCAGCGGGACTAGCTACGAGCAGTACTTC; CDR3aa: CATSSGTSYEQYF
abundance: -; d_gene: TRBD1; v_gene: TRBV27; j_gene: TRBJ2-5; CDR3nt: TGTGCCAGCAAGGCGGACAGGGTTTATGAGACCCAGTACTTC; CDR3aa: CASKADRVYETQYF
abundance: few; d_gene: -; v_gene: TRBV13; j_gene: TRBJ2-1; CDR3nt: TGTGCCAGCAGCTTACCCCAGGGGGGGGGCTACAATGAGCAGTTCTTC; CDR3aa: CASSLPQGGGYNEQFF
abundance: many; d_gene: TRBD1; v_gene: TRBV20-1; j_gene: TRBJ1-5; CDR3nt: TGCAGTGCTAAGAGACCGGGACAGGACCATCAGCCCCAGCATTTT; CDR3aa: CSAKRPGQDHQPQHF
abundance: -; d_gene: -; v_gene: TRBV6-1; j_gene: TRBJ1-2; CDR3nt: TGTGCCAGCAGCACGGATAGGAGGGGCGGCTACACCTTC; CDR3aa: CASSTDRRGGYTF
abundance: few; d_gene: TRBD1; v_gene: TRBV29-1; j_gene: TRBJ2-1; CDR3nt: TGCAGCGCGACAGGGACACCCTACAATGAGCAGTTCTTC; CDR3aa: CSATGTPYNEQFF
abundance: few; d_gene: -; v_gene: TRBV11-2; j_gene: TRBJ2-2; CDR3nt: TGTGCCAGCAGCCTTGGGCCGCTCGGGTCCGGGGAGCTGTTTTTT; CDR3aa: CASSLGPLGSGELFF
abundance: once; d_gene: -; v_gene: TRBV20-1; j_gene: TRBJ2-2; CDR3nt: TGCAGTGTTCTTGCGGATAACACCGGGGAGCTGTTTTTT; CDR3aa: CSVLADNTGELFF
abundance: few; d_gene: TRBD2; v_gene: TRBV18; j_gene: TRBJ2-2; CDR3nt: TGTGCCAGCTCACCACCTGGATTAGCGGGGTCCACATCCGGGGAGCTGTTTTTT; CDR3aa: CASSPPGLAGSTSGELFF
abundance: -; d_gene: -; v_gene: TRBV6-1; j_gene: TRBJ2-2; CDR3nt: TGTGCCAGCAGCCCCCAGCTAGGCACCGGGGAGCTGTTTTTT; CDR3aa: CASSPQLGTGELFF
abundance: many; d_gene: -; v_gene: TRBV3-1; j_gene: TRBJ1-4; CDR3nt: TGTGCCAGCGCGAGGGGCTCCTCCGAAAAACTGTTTTTT; CDR3aa: CASARGSSEKLFF
abundance: -; d_gene: -; v_gene: TRBV6-1; j_gene: TRBJ2-7; CDR3nt: TGTGCCAGCAGTGATTCCGGGACTGGCTACGGGTACGAGCAGTACTTC; CDR3aa: CASSDSGTGYGYEQYF
abundance: -; d_gene: -; v_gene: TRBV7-9; j_gene: TRBJ2-2; CDR3nt: TGTGCCAGCAGCCCCACCCAGACTGGCGGGGAGCTATTTTTT; CDR3aa: CASSPTQTGGELFF